This section outlines one T cell receptor (beta chain) sequence together with its context. The sample belongs to a study of PD-L1 blockade in urothelial cancer. The CDR3 has 16 amino acids. Germline-derived CDR1 and CDR2 are SNHLY and FYNNEI. The V and J ends lost 6 bases and 8 bases respectively, with 22 bases between them. Produced via immunoSEQ multiplex PCR; TCRdb's table is partial and in-frame only. The sample records 90,000 to 120,000 clones, around 93% being singletons. The V call is TRBV2, the J call TRBJ2-2; D perhaps matches TRBD2 (6 bases). This TCR was recovered from an elderly woman with urothelial cancer. This material consisted of PBMCs, taken around atezolizumab (anti-PD-L1) treatment. CDR3 sequence: CASSGEDPRFGGELFF. In DNA, the CDR3 is TGTGCCAGCAGCGGGGAGGACCCACGCTTCGGGGGGGAGCTGTTTTTT.